What follows are 2 T cell receptor beta chains derived from one specimen sequenced in a study of T-cell reconstitution after alpha-beta-depleted transplantation in children (dated by TCRdb to the mid-2010s). Receptor amplification or capture employed PCR. Sequencing was carried out with an Illumina HiSeq 2500. To normalize quantification of the TCRbeta repertoire, the TCR libraries were built with molecular barcoding that relied on unique molecular identifiers. The raw public data were reprocessed by TCRdb itself: fastp quality trimming at Q25, MiXCR clonotype calling, in-frame beta chains only. CDR3 protein duplicates are merged, each entry listing the most common genes and DNA. This sample comprises hundreds of thousands of distinct CDR3 sequences, about 10% of them detected only once. 2% of the sample goes to the ten largest clones. Per the publication, the treatment or condition label means: allogeneic hematopoietic cell transplantation with graft depleted of TCRalphabeta T cells and CD19 B cells.

The source was PBMCs, collected before TCRalphabeta/CD19-depleted stem cell transplant. The receptors stem from a child aged 2 to 10 with inherited bone marrow failure, due to receive a stem cell transplant.

This clonotype came up many times. V is TRBV20-1 and J is TRBJ1-6, with D unclear. In germline, CDR1 is DFQATT, CDR2 SNEGSKA (reference sequence). The CDR3 spans 12 residues. Between the trimmed V and J ends, which lost 1 base and 9 bases, there was a span of 7 bases. The chain's CDR3 is CSARGASSPLHF. In nucleotides, the CDR3 is TGCAGTGCTAGAGGAGCGAGTTCACCCCTCCACTTT.

This clonotype was counted many times. The chain carries TRBV20-1 and TRBJ2-3; the D is unclear. Per germline, CDR1 DFQATT and CDR2 SNEGSKA (reference sequence). Trimming removed 2 bases from V and 6 bases from J, with 15 bases in between. The CDR3 has 14 residues. The CDR3: CSARRYQTADTQYF. The CDR3 DNA sequence: TGCAGTGCTAGACGTTACCAGACGGCGGATACGCAGTATTTT.